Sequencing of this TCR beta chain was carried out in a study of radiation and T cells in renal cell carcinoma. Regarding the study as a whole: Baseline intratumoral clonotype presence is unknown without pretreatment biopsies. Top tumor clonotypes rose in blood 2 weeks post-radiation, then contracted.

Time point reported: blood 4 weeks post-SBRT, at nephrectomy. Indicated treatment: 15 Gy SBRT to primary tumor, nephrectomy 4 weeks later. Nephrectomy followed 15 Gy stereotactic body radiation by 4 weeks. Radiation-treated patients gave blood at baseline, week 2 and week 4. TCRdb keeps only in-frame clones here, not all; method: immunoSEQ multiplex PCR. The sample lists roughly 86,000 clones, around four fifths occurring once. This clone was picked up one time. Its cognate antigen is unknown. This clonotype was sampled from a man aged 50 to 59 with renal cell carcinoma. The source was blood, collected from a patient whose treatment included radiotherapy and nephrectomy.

The CDR3 bases are TGTGCCAGTAGTATTGAAGATTATAGCAATCAGCCCCAGCATTTT. Translating it yields CASSIEDYSNQPQHF. This rearrangement joins TRBV19 to TRBJ1-5, with D unclear. Trimming removed 3 bases from V and 0 bases from J, with 9 bases in between. The CDR3 runs 15 residues. Germline lookup yields CDR1 LNHDA and CDR2 SQIVND (reference sequence).